One sample yielded the 3 T cell receptor beta chains listed below, sequenced in a study of T cell responses to AZD1222 COVID-19 vaccine. Only in-frame clones appear in the TCRdb table, and some are missing; sequencing was by immunoSEQ multiplex PCR. The profile shows about 130,000 clones, 65% to 90% of them singletons. Source: peripheral blood, taken on day 0 of AZD1222 vaccination. All receptors come from an adult in good health.

V usage is TRBV28 and J usage is TRBJ2-7; D unclear. The germline gives CDR1 MDHEN, CDR2 SYDVKM. The CDR3 runs to 14 residues. Trimming removed 3 bases from V and 2 bases from J, with 11 bases in between. CDR3 nucleotides: TGTGCCAGCAGTTTGAGCATCCCCCCCTACGAGCAGTACTTC. The encoded protein is CASSLSIPPYEQYF.

The chain links TRBV6-5 to TRBJ2-1; D is perhaps TRBD1 (6 bases). V dropped 2 bases and J dropped 3 bases, with 11 bases sitting between them. In germline, CDR1 is MNHEY, CDR2 SVGAGI. This CDR3 comprises 15 residues. DNA of the CDR3: TGTGCCAGCAGTTACGATTGGACAGACTACAATGAGCAGTTCTTC. As protein: CASSYDWTDYNEQFF.

This clone is a singleton in its sample. The J gene is TRBJ2-2, the V gene TRBV9, with TRBD2 matching 7 bases. Germline V gives CDR1 SGDLS, CDR2 YYNGEE. This CDR3 contains 12 residues. The J segment lost 6 bases and the V segment lost 5 bases, leaving 1 base of the junction unmatched. The CDR3 nucleotides are TGTGCCAGCAGTGGACTAGCCGGGGAGCTGTTTTTT. It yields the protein CASSGLAGELFF.